This entry concerns a single T cell receptor (beta chain). As yet, its antigen is unknown. CDR1 MNHEY and CDR2 SVGAGI come from the germline V gene. Trimming cost V 4 bases and J 9 bases, with 13 bases left between them. The length of the CDR3 is 13 residues. The protocol was immunoSEQ multiplex PCR, while the TCRdb copy is restricted to in-frame clones and leaves out a portion. The table records about 60,000 clones, around 83% of them present only once. These data belong to a study of OX40 agonist ivuxolimab in advanced cancers. Study observations and caveats: Patients who responded partially at 0.1-3.0 mg/kg showed clonal expansion ranking among the lowest.

The sample here was CD4+ or CD8+ T cells sorted from blood, taken in a trial of the OX40 agonist ivuxolimab. This chain uses TRBV6-5 with TRBJ2-4, with D perhaps TRBD1 (6 bases). The clonotype was recovered from an adult with an advanced solid tumor such as melanoma, head and neck, liver or kidney cancer. The CDR3 sequence is CASSSPDRIIQYF. The CDR3 DNA is TGTGCCAGCAGTTCCCCTGACAGGATCATTCAGTACTTC.